This entry is about one TCR beta chain. Its antigen is unknown. The immunoSEQ assay was version 4, run in survey mode. Sequencing was performed with immunoSEQ multiplex PCR; in TCRdb, only in-frame clones are kept and a portion is missing. Of about 64,000 clones listed, about 69% are singletons. This entry comes from a study of persistence of HIV-infected CD4 T cells. Overall study context: Up to about 180 mL blood was drawn at multiple time points; a couple of donors had single-time leukapheresis.

Overlapping HIV-1 Gag 15-mer peptides at approximately 1 ug per peptide per mL were used. Memory cells lacking CD40L and CD69 with high CD45RO were sorted. This CDR3 contains 16 residues. Germline lookup yields CDR1 LNHDA and CDR2 SQIVND (reference sequence). V lost 3 bases, J lost 5 bases, and 19 bases lay in between. The source was CD4+ T cells sorted from PBMCs after approximately 19-hour stimulation, collected from a patient who received antiretroviral therapy. The receptor comes from an adult man with HIV who was CMV-seropositive. The chain recombines TRBV19 with TRBJ1-1; D possibly corresponds to TRBD1 (5 bases). The CDR3 sequence: CASSIGRGARGTEAFF. In nucleotides, the CDR3 is TGTGCCAGTAGTATCGGCCGAGGGGCGAGAGGTACTGAAGCTTTCTTT.